Listed here are 10 T cell receptor beta chains from one sample, sequenced in a study of T cell responses to AZD1222 COVID-19 vaccine. Here immunoSEQ multiplex PCR was the method, and the copy in TCRdb shows in-frame clones only, minus some. The table lists around 150,000 clones, around 90% of them singletons, with 4% in the top ten. The sequencing here drew on peripheral blood, taken 28 days after the second AZD1222 dose. These receptors all stem from an adult who received the AZD1222 COVID-19 vaccine.

J is TRBJ2-5 and V is TRBV4-1; D might be TRBD2 (5 bases). CDR3 size: 15 residues. The ends were cut back, 1 base at V and 5 bases at J, with 14 bases in the middle. Germline CDR1 is MGHRA and CDR2 is YSYEKL. CDR3 protein: CASSQVPGNVETQYF. CDR3 sequence (DNA): TGCGCCAGCAGCCAAGTTCCGGGGAACGTGGAGACCCAGTACTTC.

The chain carries TRBV27 and TRBJ2-3; maybe TRBD1 (6 bases). This CDR3 is built from 15 residues. Trimming stripped 4 bases from V and 3 bases from J, with 14 bases between. In germline, CDR1 is MNHEY, CDR2 SMNVEV (reference sequence). The CDR3 sequence: CASSSIQGWTDTQYF. In nucleotides, the CDR3 is TGTGCCAGCAGTTCTATACAGGGTTGGACAGATACGCAGTATTTT.

J is TRBJ1-1 and V is TRBV5-4; possible D gene TRBD1, 6 bases. This CDR3 has 12 amino acids. The germline gives CDR1 SGHNT, CDR2 YYREEE (reference sequence). V was cut by 0 bases and J by 9 bases, with 9 bases left in between. This CDR3 reads CASSLDQGKAFF. The CDR3 nucleotides are TGTGCCAGCAGCTTGGACCAGGGGAAAGCTTTCTTT.

The chain is built from TRBV7-2 and TRBJ1-1; the D gene is possibly TRBD1 (6 bases). This CDR3 has 19 amino acids. V dropped 2 bases and J dropped 0 bases, with 22 bases sitting between them. The germline CDR1 and CDR2 sequences are SGHTA and FQGNSA. The CDR3 here is CASSLRLGGRGRMNTEAFF. The CDR3 DNA sequence: TGTGCCAGCAGCTTACGTCTCGGGGGCAGGGGCCGAATGAACACTGAAGCTTTCTTT.

The gene calls are TRBV4-3 and TRBJ2-1; 11 bases align to TRBD2. Per germline, CDR1 LGHNA and CDR2 YSLEER. Trimming removed 0 bases from V and 10 bases from J; junction bases left unmatched: 11. The CDR3 is 17 amino acids. The CDR3 nucleotides are TGCGCCAGCAGCCAAGATGCAACTAGCGGGGGCTTCGGGGAGCAGTTCTTC. The encoded protein is CASSQDATSGGFGEQFF.

The rearrangement joins TRBV5-1 to TRBJ1-1; D is perhaps TRBD1 (5 bases). This CDR3 is 16 amino acids long. Germline-derived CDR1 and CDR2 are SGHRS and YFSETQ. CDR3 nucleotide sequence: TGCGCTCGGAGCCGAGACACAGGTGTTGAATCCGCTGAAGCTTTCTTT. Protein sequence: CARSRDTGVESAEAFF.

The V call is TRBV4-1, the J call TRBJ1-6; no definite D call. With 5 bases removed from V and 2 bases from J, the gap between germline ends came to 10 bases. Germline lookup yields CDR1 MGHRA and CDR2 YSYEKL. The CDR3 is 15 amino acids. CDR3 sequence (DNA): TGCGCCAGCAGCATTGCAGACGCCTATAATTCACCCCTCCACTTT. This codes for CASSIADAYNSPLHF.

This chain uses TRBV28 with TRBJ1-2; D uncertain. The CDR3 extends over 12 amino acids. V dropped 4 bases and J dropped 2 bases, with 5 bases sitting between them. Germline V lookup: CDR1 MDHEN, CDR2 SYDVKM. The CDR3, as DNA: TGTGCCAGCAGTTCCGGAAACTATGGCTACACCTTC. It encodes CASSSGNYGYTF.

V is TRBV5-1 and J is TRBJ1-4; TRBD1 matches at 8 bases. From germline, CDR1 is SGHRS and CDR2 YFSETQ. The CDR3 is 18 amino acids. Unmatched junction bases numbered 11, after V lost 0 bases and J lost 4 bases. CDR3 nucleotides: TGCGCCAGCAGCTTGGGAGGACAGGGCTTCCCTAATAATGAAAAACTGTTTTTT. Translating it yields CASSLGGQGFPNNEKLFF.

This clone occurred once. The chain uses TRBV7-9 and TRBJ2-7, with 9 bases lining up with TRBD1. The CDR3 contains 14 residues. V gave up 5 bases and J gave up 2 bases; unmatched junction bases: 4. Germline CDR1 reads SEHNR; CDR2 reads FQNEAQ (reference sequence). The CDR3 loop is CASSLGQGAYEQYF. In DNA, the CDR3 is TGTGCCAGCAGCCTGGGACAGGGAGCCTACGAGCAGTACTTC.